What follows is one T cell receptor (beta chain) and its context. Its antigen is as yet unknown. CD4+CD8-CD45RO-CD45RA+ cells were naive CD4+; CD8+CD4-CD45RA+CD27bright cells were naive CD8+. This record belongs to a study of healthy donors' naive CD4 and CD8 T cells. TCR libraries were built from around 0.45 ug of total RNA by linear amplification. Per the authors' pipeline: Sequencing covered around 81,000 rearranged alpha-chain transcripts across five or six healthy donors. Via MiXCR, TCRdb re-called the reads, giving one row per CDR3 protein. TCRdb's processing, not the study's, gives the V and J calls here. The table records approximately 180,000 distinct CDR3 sequences, 65% to 80% of them present only once. Study results and limitations: Positive CDR3 charge linked to CD4+ cells, negative to CD8+ cells. Chains were not paired, since alpha and beta were sequenced in bulk.

The source is a pool of human donors in good health; the sample pools cells from several healthy donors. The sample comprised naive CD4+ and CD8+ T cells sorted from blood, pooled from several donors.

The CDR3 coding sequence is TGTGCCAGTAGTCTTCGGGGGGATGTCTATGGCTACACCTTC. Translated, it gives CASSLRGDVYGYTF. This chain uses TRBV19 with TRBJ1-2; perhaps TRBD1 as D (5 bases). CDR3 length equals 14 residues. Trimming left V 5 bases short and J 4 bases short, with 14 bases between. In germline, CDR1 is LNHDA, CDR2 SQIVND (reference sequence).